This T cell receptor beta chain comes out of a study of OX40 agonist ivuxolimab in advanced cancers. Only in-frame clones appear in the TCRdb table, and some are missing; sequencing was by immunoSEQ multiplex PCR. The table has approximately 10,000 clones, around four fifths seen once. Germline assignment: CDR1 SGHTS and CDR2 YDEGEE. Trimming removed 2 bases at V and 1 base at J, with 9 bases between. This CDR3 region has 14 residues. The TCR originated in an adult with an advanced solid tumor such as melanoma, head and neck, liver or kidney cancer. Sequencing was performed on CD4+ or CD8+ T cells sorted from blood, taken in a trial of the OX40 agonist ivuxolimab. The rearrangement links TRBV5-8 to TRBJ2-5; a possible D gene is TRBD2 (6 bases). The CDR3 here is CASSFGGAQETQYF. CDR3 DNA: TGTGCCAGCAGCTTTGGCGGGGCCCAAGAGACCCAGTACTTC.